The T cell receptor (beta chain) described here comes from a study of T cell responses to AZD1222 COVID-19 vaccine. Study-level results: White British ancestry dominated among donors, who included more females, and clonal diversity was possibly underestimated. Within unmutated variant regions lay the reported targets of nearly half of spike-specific TCRs. An increase in Spike-specific TCR breadth and depth was observed after two AZD1222 doses.

Clones were sequenced by immunoSEQ multiplex PCR, and TCRdb holds only the in-frame ones, with some missing. The table includes roughly 120,000 clones, 86% detected once. Second-dose timings of about 4 or about 12 weeks were pooled. Of note for this clone: Its antigen is unknown.

Germline assignment: CDR1 LNHDA and CDR2 SQIVND (reference sequence). There are 16 residues in the CDR3. V was shortened by 5 bases and J by 0 bases, with 14 bases between the two germline ends. The clonotype originates from an adult who received the AZD1222 COVID-19 vaccine. The sequencing here drew on peripheral blood, taken 28 days after the second AZD1222 dose. This chain joins TRBV19 and TRBJ1-5; D is unclear. CDR3 region: CASSYKTMYSNQPQHF. DNA for the CDR3: TGTGCCAGTAGTTATAAGACAATGTATAGCAATCAGCCCCAGCATTTT.